This T cell receptor (beta chain) was obtained from a study of T cell repertoires in cytomegalovirus infection. Across the whole study: Matching HLA type and CMV infection were both indicated by public TCR beta signatures.

A single record per CDR3 protein comes from TCRdb applying MiXCR to the reads. The sample has hundreds of thousands of distinct CDR3 sequences; around 9.6% are singletons. Study-level results: What dominated the ex vivo response were HLA-C-restricted CMV-specific TCR beta clonotypes.

This clonotype came up a few times. Antigen: not known. The clonotype originates from a human donor in good health (CMV status not recorded). Some clones in this sample may be carry-over from other donors' samples. The sequencing input was PBMCs.

Here the CDR3 reads CASSHLGIDGYTF. The DNA of the CDR3 is TGTGCCAGCAGTCACTTGGGGATTGATGGCTACACCTTC. The gene calls are TRBV25-1 and TRBJ1-2, with D hard to call. Trimming took 5 bases from V and 6 from J, leaving 13 bases between them. The CDR3 has 13 residues. Germline V gene data show CDR1 as MGHDK and CDR2 as SYGVNS.